These 2 T cell receptor beta chains originate from one sample sequenced in a study of shared clonotypes between healthy human individuals. Naive CD8 isolation took CD45RO-negative cells positively selected for CCR7 and excluded terminally differentiated effector memory CD45RA+ cells. Sequenced by immunoSEQ multiplex PCR; TCRdb stores in-frame clones only, minus some. This repertoire shows about 2 million clones, about 95% found once; its top ten account for roughly 1%. Sequencing was done on a sample of naive CD8+ T cells sorted from blood. These receptors were taken from a man younger than 30 in good health.

Points on this clone: Germline is not matched at one junction end, which may reflect a read error. The chain combines TRBV7-7 with TRBJ2-2; D is possibly TRBD2 (5 bases). CDR1 is SSHAT and CDR2 is FNYEAQ in the germline V gene (reference sequence). The CDR3 sequence is 20 residues long. CDR3 DNA sequence: TGTGCTAGCAGCTTAGCAGTTGGAGGCGACCCGAGGGTTCAAGCCGGGGAGCTGTTTTTT. It encodes CASSLAVGGDPRVQAGELFF.

This chain uses TRBV2 with TRBJ2-5; 7 bases align to TRBD2. The V and J ends lost 4 bases and 5 bases, in that order; junction bases with no gene match: 10. This CDR3 contains 15 residues. Looked up from germline, CDR1 is SNHLY and CDR2 is FYNNEI. The CDR3 protein is CASSASPGGRETQYF. The CDR3 DNA reads TGTGCCAGCAGTGCCTCCCCGGGGGGTAGGGAGACCCAGTACTTC.